The next 18 T cell receptor beta chains were all read from a single sample in a study of blood T cell repertoires in COVID-19. Clones were sequenced by immunoSEQ multiplex PCR, and TCRdb holds only the in-frame ones, with some missing. The sample shows roughly 58,000 clones, around 65% of them seen only once. Sequenced material: PBMCs or T cells enriched from blood (not recorded which). The receptors were gathered from a woman in her sixties or seventies who had been exposed to COVID-19.

This clone was observed a few times. The chain joins TRBV24-1 to TRBJ1-1; a possible D gene is TRBD1 (6 bases). The CDR3 totals 11 residues. Germline loops: CDR1 KGHDR, CDR2 SFDVKD. Between the trimmed V and J ends, which lost 7 bases and 10 bases, there was a span of 12 bases. This CDR3 is CATRTRGVAFF. The CDR3, as DNA: TGTGCCACCAGGACCAGGGGCGTAGCTTTCTTT.

The CDR3 protein is CASGIQGRNEQFF. The CDR3 DNA reads as TGTGCTAGTGGAATACAGGGGAGGAATGAGCAGTTCTTC. The gene calls are TRBV12-5 and TRBJ2-1; TRBD1 is a possible D gene (7 bases). The CDR3 contains 13 residues. The germline V gene encodes CDR1 LGHNT and CDR2 FRNRAP. V was trimmed by 6 bases and J by 7 bases, leaving 13 bases between them. Full variable domain (rest looked up from reference TRBV12-5 and TRBJ2-1): DARVTQTPRHKVTEMGQEVTMRCQPILGHNTVFWYRQTMMQGLELLAYFRNRAPLDDSGMPKDRFSAEMPDATLATLKIQPSEPRDSAVYFCASGIQGRNEQFFGPGTRLTVL.

This chain uses TRBV27 with TRBJ1-6, with 11 bases fitting TRBD1. Germline V gene data show CDR1 as MNHEY and CDR2 as SMNVEV (reference sequence). The CDR3 consists of 15 residues. V lost 6 bases and J lost 7; bases outside the gene matches: 5. The CDR3 DNA follows: TGTGCCAGCAGCTGGACAGGGGGCGGGAATTCACCCCTCCACTTT. This translates into CASSWTGGGNSPLHF.

This clone was counted only a few times. V is TRBV4-3 and J is TRBJ2-5; 10 bases fit TRBD1. CDR3 length: 15 amino acids. V lost 6 bases to trimming and J lost 5 bases; unmatched junction nucleotides: 9. Germline loops: CDR1 LGHNA, CDR2 YSLEER. CDR3 in amino acids: CASSPRQGAQETQYF. The CDR3, as DNA: TGCGCCAGCAGTCCTCGACAGGGGGCGCAGGAGACCCAGTACTTC.

V usage is TRBV6-2 or TRBV6-3 and J usage is TRBJ1-5; TRBD1 matches at 7 bases. The CDR3 has 13 residues. Trimming at V came to 6 bases and at J to 7 bases, leaving 6 bases not matched to a gene. CDR1 is MNHEY and CDR2 is SVGEGT in the germline V gene. The CDR3 coding sequence is TGTGCCAGCAGCCGACAGGGTGGGCAGCCCCAGCATTTT. Protein: CASSRQGGQPQHF.

The chain carries TRBV19 and TRBJ2-3; D is unclear. V dropped 3 bases and J dropped 3 bases, with 13 bases sitting between them. Germline V CDR1 and CDR2: LNHDA, SQIVND (reference sequence). CDR3 size: 15 residues. The CDR3 DNA follows: TGTGCCAGTAGTATGCAGGATACGGTAACAGATACGCAGTATTTT. Translating gives CASSMQDTVTDTQYF. The full variable domain, with the rest looked up from reference TRBV19 and TRBJ2-3, is DGGITQSPKYLFRKEGQNVTLSCEQNLNHDAMYWYRQDPGQGLRLIYYSQIVNDFQKGDIAEGYSVSREKKESFPLTVTSAQKNPTAFYLCASSMQDTVTDTQYFGPGTRLTVL.

The rearrangement uses TRBV28 and TRBJ1-1, with 9 bases fitting TRBD1. The CDR3 covers 15 residues. From germline, CDR1 is MDHEN and CDR2 SYDVKM. With 5 bases clipped from V and 5 bases from J, the junction kept 9 bases outside the gene matches. The CDR3 nucleotides are TGTGCCAGCAGTCCTGTACAGGGGGCAGAAACTGAAGCTTTCTTT. Its protein is CASSPVQGAETEAFF.

V and J are TRBV5-6 and TRBJ1-3; D may be TRBD1 (5 bases). Germline values: CDR1 SGHDT, CDR2 YYEEEE. The CDR3 length is 17 residues. Trimming removed 0 bases at V and 2 bases at J, with 15 bases between. In nucleotides, the CDR3 is TGTGCCAGCAGCTTGGGTCTCCAGGGAAGGGCTGGAAACACCATATATTTT. Its translation: CASSLGLQGRAGNTIYF.

In this sample, this clone turned up once. This rearrangement joins TRBV4-1 to TRBJ2-1; TRBD2 agrees at 8 bases. The CDR3 length is 18 residues. J lost 4 bases, V lost 0 bases, and 11 bases had no gene match. The germline CDR1 and CDR2 sequences are MGHRA and YSYEKL. The CDR3 protein is CASSQDGAGGGQYNEQFF. For the CDR3, the DNA is TGCGCCAGCAGCCAAGACGGCGCGGGGGGAGGACAGTACAATGAGCAGTTCTTC.

This clone appeared a few times. The chain links TRBV28 to TRBJ1-6; the D gene is possibly TRBD1 (6 bases). Germline-derived CDR1 and CDR2 are MDHEN and SYDVKM. The CDR3 totals 17 residues. V lost 5 bases, J lost 0 bases, and 14 bases lay in between. The CDR3 region is CASSPGGASSYNSPLHF. CDR3 coding DNA: TGTGCCAGCAGTCCGGGGGGGGCCAGCTCCTATAATTCACCCCTCCACTTT.

The chain is built from TRBV28 and TRBJ1-2; TRBD1 matches 12 bases. V lost 3 bases to trimming and J lost 7 bases; unmatched junction nucleotides: 3. The length of the CDR3 is 14 residues. Germline V gene data show CDR1 as MDHEN and CDR2 as SYDVKM. As DNA, the CDR3 is TGTGCCAGCAGTTTGGGACAGGGGGCCGGTGGCTACACCTTC. It is translated as CASSLGQGAGGYTF.

This clone was observed once. The chain couples TRBV11-3 to TRBJ2-3; D is perhaps TRBD1 (5 bases). Germline V CDR1 and CDR2: SGHNT, YENEEA. This CDR3 is 15 amino acids long. Trimming pared 1 base from V and 3 bases from J, leaving 11 bases between. In nucleotides, the CDR3 is TGTGCCAGCAGCTTAGGTGCCAGGGAAACAGATACGCAGTATTTT. Translated, it gives CASSLGARETDTQYF.

The V gene is TRBV6-6, the J gene TRBJ1-1; weak D call: TRBD1 (5 bases). The V gene lost 6 bases and the J gene lost 0 bases, with 11 bases spanning the gap. CDR1 MNHNY and CDR2 SVGAGI come from the germline V gene (reference sequence). This CDR3 spans 14 amino acids. Here the CDR3 DNA reads TGTGCCAGCAGCCGGGGGGTTATGAACACTGAAGCTTTCTTT. It translates to CASSRGVMNTEAFF.

This chain connects TRBV12-3 or TRBV12-4 to TRBJ1-1; TRBD1 agrees at 8 bases. The CDR3 totals 13 residues. J lost 9 bases, V lost 6 bases, and 9 bases had no gene match. CDR3 sequence reads: CASRSLGTGKAFF. In DNA form, the CDR3 reads TGTGCCAGCAGGTCACTTGGGACAGGTAAAGCTTTCTTT.

The sample holds many counts of this clone. This chain links TRBV24-1 with TRBJ1-2, with TRBD1 matching 9 bases. The CDR3 extends over 15 amino acids. In germline, CDR1 is KGHDR, CDR2 SFDVKD. J lost 7 bases, V lost 4 bases, and 9 bases had no gene match. In DNA form, the CDR3 reads TGTGCCACCAGTGACCGGACAGGGGTCTACTCTGGCTACACCTTC. Amino acid sequence: CATSDRTGVYSGYTF.

The gene calls are TRBV6-1 and TRBJ2-2; D is undetermined. Germline lookup yields CDR1 MNHNS and CDR2 SASEGT. CDR3 length: 15 amino acids. V shed 3 bases and J shed 0 bases, with 8 bases lying between them. The CDR3 sequence is CASSDPIANTGELFF. CDR3 sequence (DNA): TGTGCCAGCAGTGACCCTATTGCGAACACCGGGGAGCTGTTTTTT.

The chain uses TRBV11-3 and TRBJ2-1, with 13 bases that match TRBD2. This CDR3 is built from 16 residues. The J segment lost 5 bases and the V segment lost 5 bases, leaving 6 bases of the junction unmatched. The germline V gene has CDR1 SGHNT and CDR2 YENEEA. CDR3 in amino acids: CASSNLGLAGNNEQFF. The DNA for the CDR3 is TGTGCCAGCAGCAATCTGGGACTAGCGGGGAACAATGAGCAGTTCTTC.

The chain joins TRBV5-5 to TRBJ1-6; D unclear. Germline CDR1 reads SGHKS; CDR2 reads YYEKEE (reference sequence). V shed 0 bases and J shed 0 bases, with 16 bases lying between them. This CDR3 has 19 amino acids. The CDR3 bases are TGTGCCAGCAGCTTGGTCCCCGGGAGGGTGAGCTCCTATAATTCACCCCTCCACTTT. Its translation is CASSLVPGRVSSYNSPLHF.